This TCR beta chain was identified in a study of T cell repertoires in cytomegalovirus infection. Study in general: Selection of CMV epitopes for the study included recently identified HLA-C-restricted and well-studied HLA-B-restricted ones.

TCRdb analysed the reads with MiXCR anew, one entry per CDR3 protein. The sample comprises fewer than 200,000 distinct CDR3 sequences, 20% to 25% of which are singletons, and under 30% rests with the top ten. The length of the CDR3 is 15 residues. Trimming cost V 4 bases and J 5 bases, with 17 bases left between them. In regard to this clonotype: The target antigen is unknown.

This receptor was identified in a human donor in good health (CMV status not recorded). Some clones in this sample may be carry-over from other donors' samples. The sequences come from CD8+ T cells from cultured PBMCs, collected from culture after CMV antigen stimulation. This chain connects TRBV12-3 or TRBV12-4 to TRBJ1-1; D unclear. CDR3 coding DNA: TGTGCCAGCAGTTACTACTTACACGGGCGGACTGAAGCTTTCTTT. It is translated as CASSYYLHGRTEAFF.